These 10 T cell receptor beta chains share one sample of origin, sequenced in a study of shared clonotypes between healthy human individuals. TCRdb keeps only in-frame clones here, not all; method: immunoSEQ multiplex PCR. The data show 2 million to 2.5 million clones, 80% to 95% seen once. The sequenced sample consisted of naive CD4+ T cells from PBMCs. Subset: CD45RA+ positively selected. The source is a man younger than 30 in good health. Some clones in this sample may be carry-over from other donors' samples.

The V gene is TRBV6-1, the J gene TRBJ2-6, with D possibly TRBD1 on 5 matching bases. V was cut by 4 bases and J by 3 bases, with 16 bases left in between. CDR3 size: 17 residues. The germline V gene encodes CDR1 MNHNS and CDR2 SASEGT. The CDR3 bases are TGTGCCAGCAGTGTGGTGGCAGGGCGGAGTGGGGCCAACGTCCTGACTTTC. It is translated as CASSVVAGRSGANVLTF.

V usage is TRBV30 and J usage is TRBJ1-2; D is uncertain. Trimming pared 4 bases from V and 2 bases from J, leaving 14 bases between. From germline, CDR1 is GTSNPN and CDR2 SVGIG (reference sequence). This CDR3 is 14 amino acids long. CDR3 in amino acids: CAWNRETRNYGYTF. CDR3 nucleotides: TGTGCCTGGAATCGGGAGACGAGGAACTATGGCTACACCTTC. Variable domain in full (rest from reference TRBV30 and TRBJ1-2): SQTIHQWPATLVQPVGSPLSLECTVEGTSNPNLYWYRQAAGRGLQLLFYSVGIGQISSEVPQNLSASRPQDRQFILSSKKLLLSDSGFYLCAWNRETRNYGYTFGSGTRLTVV.

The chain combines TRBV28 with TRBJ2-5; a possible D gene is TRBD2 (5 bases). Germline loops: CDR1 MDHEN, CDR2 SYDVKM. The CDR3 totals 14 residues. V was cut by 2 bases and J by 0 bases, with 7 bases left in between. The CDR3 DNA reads TGTGCCAGCAGTTTACGGCGGGACCAAGAGACCCAGTACTTC. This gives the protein CASSLRRDQETQYF.

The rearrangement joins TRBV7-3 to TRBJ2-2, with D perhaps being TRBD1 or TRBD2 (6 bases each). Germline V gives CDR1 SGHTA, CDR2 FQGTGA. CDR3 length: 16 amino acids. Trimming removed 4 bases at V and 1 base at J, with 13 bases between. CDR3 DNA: TGTGCCAGCAGCTCGGGGGCTAGCCGGAACACCGGGGAGCTGTTTTTT. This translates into CASSSGASRNTGELFF.

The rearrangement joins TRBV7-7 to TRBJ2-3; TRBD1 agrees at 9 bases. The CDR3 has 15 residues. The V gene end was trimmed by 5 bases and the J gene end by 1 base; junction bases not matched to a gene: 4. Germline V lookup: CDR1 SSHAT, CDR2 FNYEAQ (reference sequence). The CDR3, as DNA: TGTGCCAGCAGCCGGGGACAGGGTGGCACAGATACGCAGTATTTT. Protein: CASSRGQGGTDTQYF. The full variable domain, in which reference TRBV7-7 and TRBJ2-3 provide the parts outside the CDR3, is GAGVSQSPRYKVTKRGQDVTLRCDPISSHATLYWYQQALGQGPEFLTYFNYEAQPDKSGLPSDRFSAERPEGSISTLTIQRTEQRDSAMYRCASSRGQGGTDTQYFGPGTRLTVL.

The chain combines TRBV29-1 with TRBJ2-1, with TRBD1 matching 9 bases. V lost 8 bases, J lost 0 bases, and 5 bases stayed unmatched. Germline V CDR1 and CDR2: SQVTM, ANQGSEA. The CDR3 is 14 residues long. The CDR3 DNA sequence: TGCAGCTTTAACAGGGGGCCCTCCTACAATGAGCAGTTCTTC. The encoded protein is CSFNRGPSYNEQFF.

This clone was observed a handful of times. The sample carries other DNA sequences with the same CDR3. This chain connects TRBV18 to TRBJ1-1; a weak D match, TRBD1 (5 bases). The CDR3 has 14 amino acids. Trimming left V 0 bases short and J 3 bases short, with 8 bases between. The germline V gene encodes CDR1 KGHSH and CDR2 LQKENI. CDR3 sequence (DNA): TGTGCCAGCTCACCACCGGGGCGGGACACTGAAGCTTTCTTT. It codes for CASSPPGRDTEAFF.

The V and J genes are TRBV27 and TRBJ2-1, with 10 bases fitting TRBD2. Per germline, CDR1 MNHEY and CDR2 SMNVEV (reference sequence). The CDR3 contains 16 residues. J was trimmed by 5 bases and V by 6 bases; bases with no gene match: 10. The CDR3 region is CASRSRGTSAHNEQFF. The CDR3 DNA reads TGTGCCAGCAGATCACGAGGGACTAGCGCTCACAATGAGCAGTTCTTC.

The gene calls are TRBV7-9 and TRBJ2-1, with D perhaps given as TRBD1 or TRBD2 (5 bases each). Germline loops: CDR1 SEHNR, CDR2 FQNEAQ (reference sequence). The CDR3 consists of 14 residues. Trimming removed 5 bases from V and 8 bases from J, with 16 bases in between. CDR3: CASSPRTGDDEQFF. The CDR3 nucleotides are TGTGCCAGCAGCCCGCGTACTGGGGACGATGAGCAGTTCTTC.

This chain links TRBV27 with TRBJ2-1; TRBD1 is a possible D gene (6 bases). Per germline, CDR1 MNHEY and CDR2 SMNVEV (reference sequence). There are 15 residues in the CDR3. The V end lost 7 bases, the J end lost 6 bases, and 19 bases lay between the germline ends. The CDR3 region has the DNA TGTGCCAGCACACCAATGGACAGATTCCTCAATGAGCAGTTCTTC. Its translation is CASTPMDRFLNEQFF.